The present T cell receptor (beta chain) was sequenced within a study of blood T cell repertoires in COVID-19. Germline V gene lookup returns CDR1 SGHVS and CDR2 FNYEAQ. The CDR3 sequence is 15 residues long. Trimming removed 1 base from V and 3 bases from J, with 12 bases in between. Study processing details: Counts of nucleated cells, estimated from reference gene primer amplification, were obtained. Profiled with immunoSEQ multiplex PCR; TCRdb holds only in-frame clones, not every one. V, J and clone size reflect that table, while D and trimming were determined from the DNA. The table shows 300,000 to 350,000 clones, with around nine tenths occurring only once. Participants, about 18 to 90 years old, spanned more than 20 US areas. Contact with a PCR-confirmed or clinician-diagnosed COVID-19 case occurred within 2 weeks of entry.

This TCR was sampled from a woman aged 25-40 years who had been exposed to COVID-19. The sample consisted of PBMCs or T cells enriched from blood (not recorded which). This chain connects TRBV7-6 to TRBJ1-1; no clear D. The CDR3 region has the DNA TGTGCCAGCAGCTTAGAAGCATCGACTTACACTGAAGCTTTCTTT. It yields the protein CASSLEASTYTEAFF.